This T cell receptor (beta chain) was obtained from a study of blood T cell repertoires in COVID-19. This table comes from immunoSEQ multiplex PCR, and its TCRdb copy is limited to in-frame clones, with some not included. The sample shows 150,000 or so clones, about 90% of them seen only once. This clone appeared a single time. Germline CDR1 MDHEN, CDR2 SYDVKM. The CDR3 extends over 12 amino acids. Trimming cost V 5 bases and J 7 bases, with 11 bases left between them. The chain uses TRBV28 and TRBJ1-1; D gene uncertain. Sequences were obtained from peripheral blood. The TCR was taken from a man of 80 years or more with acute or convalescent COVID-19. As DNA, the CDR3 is TGTGCCAGCAGTCCCTTCAGGAATGAAGCTTTCTTT. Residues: CASSPFRNEAFF.